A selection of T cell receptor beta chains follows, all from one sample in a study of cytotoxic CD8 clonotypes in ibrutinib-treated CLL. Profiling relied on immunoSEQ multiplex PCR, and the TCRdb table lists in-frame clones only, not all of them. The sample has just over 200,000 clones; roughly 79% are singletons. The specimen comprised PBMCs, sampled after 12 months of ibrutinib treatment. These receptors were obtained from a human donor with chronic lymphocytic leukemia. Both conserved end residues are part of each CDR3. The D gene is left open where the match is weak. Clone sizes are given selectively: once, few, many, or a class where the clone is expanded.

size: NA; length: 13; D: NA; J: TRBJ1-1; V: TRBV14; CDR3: CASSPRDHTEAFF; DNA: TGTGCCAGCAGCCCCCGGGACCACACTGAAGCTTTCTTT
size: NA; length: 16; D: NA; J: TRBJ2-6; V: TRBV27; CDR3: CASSPRGSSGANVLTF; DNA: TGTGCCAGCAGTCCTCGGGGGAGCTCTGGGGCCAACGTCCTGACTTTC
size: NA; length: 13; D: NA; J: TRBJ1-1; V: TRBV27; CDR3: CASCPVWNTEAFF; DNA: TGTGCCAGCTGTCCGGTCTGGAACACTGAAGCTTTCTTT
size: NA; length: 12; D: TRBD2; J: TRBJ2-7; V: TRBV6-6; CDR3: CASRGGPEEQCF; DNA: TGTGCCAGCCGGGGGGGGCCCGAAGAGCAGTGCTTC
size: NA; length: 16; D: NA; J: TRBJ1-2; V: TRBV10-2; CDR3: CASSDLVGQGGLGYTF; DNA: TGCGCCAGCAGTGATCTCGTCGGGCAAGGGGGTTTGGGCTACACCTTC
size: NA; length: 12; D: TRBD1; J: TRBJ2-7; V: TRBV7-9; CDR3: CATGTGAYEQYF; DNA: TGTGCCACCGGGACAGGAGCCTACGAGCAGTACTTC
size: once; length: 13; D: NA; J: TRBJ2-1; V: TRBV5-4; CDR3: CASSWGVVVEQFF; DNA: TGTGCCAGCAGCTGGGGGGTAGTGGTTGAGCAGTTCTTC
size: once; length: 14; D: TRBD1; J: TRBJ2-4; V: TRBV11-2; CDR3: CASSLGQGLNIQYF; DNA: TGTGCCAGCAGCTTGGGACAGGGTTTGAACATTCAGTACTTC
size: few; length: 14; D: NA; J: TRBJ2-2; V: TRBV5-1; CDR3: CASTDRTFDGELFF; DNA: TGCGCCAGCACCGACAGAACCTTTGACGGGGAGCTGTTTTTT
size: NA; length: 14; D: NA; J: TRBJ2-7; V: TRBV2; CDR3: CAQRTADRPYEQYF; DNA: TGTGCCCAGAGGACAGCTGATAGACCCTACGAGCAGTACTTC
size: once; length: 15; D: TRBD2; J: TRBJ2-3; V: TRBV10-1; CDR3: CASSEGAGGTDTQYF; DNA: TGCGCCAGCAGTGAGGGGGCGGGAGGCACAGATACGCAGTATTTT
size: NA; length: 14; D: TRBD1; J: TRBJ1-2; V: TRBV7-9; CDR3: CASSLGGTAYGYTF; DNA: TGTGCCAGCAGTCTAGGCGGGACAGCTTATGGCTACACCTTC
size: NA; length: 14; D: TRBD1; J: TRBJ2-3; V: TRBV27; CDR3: CASKGGERTDTQYF; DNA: TGTGCCAGCAAAGGGGGCGAGAGGACAGATACGCAGTATTTT
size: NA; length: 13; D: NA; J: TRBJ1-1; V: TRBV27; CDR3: CASSGGGHTEAFF; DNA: TGTGCCAGCAGTGGGGGGGGTCACACTGAAGCTTTCTTT
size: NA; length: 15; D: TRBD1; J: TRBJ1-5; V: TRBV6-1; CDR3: CASSEGTGGYQPQHF; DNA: TGTGCCAGCAGTGAAGGGACAGGGGGCTATCAGCCCCAGCATTTT
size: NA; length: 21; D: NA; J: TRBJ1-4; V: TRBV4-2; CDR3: CASSQDWGAAGGLGGNEKLFF; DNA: TGTGCCAGCAGCCAAGATTGGGGGGCGGCCGGTGGGTTAGGAGGTAATGAAAAACTGTTTTTT
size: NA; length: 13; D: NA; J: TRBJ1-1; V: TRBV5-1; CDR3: CASRGPQNTEAFF; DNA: TGCGCCAGCAGAGGACCTCAGAACACTGAAGCTTTCTTT
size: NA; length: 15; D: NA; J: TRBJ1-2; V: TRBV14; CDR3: CASSSRWGGDFGYTF; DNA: TGTGCCAGCAGCTCGCGTTGGGGTGGGGACTTTGGCTACACCTTC
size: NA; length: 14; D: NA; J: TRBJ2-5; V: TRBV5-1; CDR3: CASSLVGARETQYF; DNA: TGCGCCAGCAGCTTGGTTGGGGCGCGGGAGACCCAGTACTTC
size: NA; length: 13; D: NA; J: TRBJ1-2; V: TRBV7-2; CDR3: CAVRLAANYGYTF; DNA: TGTGCCGTCCGTCTTGCCGCTAACTATGGCTACACCTTC
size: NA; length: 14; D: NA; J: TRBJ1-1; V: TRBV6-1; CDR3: CASSWSGLNTEAFF; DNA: TGTGCCAGCAGCTGGTCGGGCTTGAACACTGAAGCTTTCTTT
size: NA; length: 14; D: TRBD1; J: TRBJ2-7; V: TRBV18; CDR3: CASSADRVSVEQYF; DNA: TGTGCCAGCTCTGCGGACAGGGTTAGTGTCGAGCAGTACTTC
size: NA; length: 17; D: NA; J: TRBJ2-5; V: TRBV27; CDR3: CASSLSARQGGRQTQYF; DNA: TGTGCCAGCAGTTTATCCGCCAGGCAGGGCGGGCGGCAGACCCAGTACTTC
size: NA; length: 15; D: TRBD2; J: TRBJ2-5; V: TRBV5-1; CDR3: CASSPSGGSQETQYF; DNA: TGCGCCAGCAGCCCTAGCGGGGGGTCCCAAGAGACCCAGTACTTC
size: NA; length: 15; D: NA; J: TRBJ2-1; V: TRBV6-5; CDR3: CASSRQGPTTDEQFF; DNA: TGTGCCAGCAGTCGACAAGGACCCACTACAGATGAGCAGTTCTTC
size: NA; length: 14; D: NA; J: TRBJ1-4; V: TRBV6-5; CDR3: CASSWTGGVEKLFF; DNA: TGTGCCAGCAGTTGGACTGGGGGGGTAGAAAAACTGTTTTTT
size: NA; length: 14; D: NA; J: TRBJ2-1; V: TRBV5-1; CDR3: CASSLAFAYNEQFF; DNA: TGCGCCAGCAGCTTGGCTTTCGCCTACAATGAGCAGTTCTTC
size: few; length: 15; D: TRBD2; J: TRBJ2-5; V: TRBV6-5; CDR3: CASRAPGLAGGTQYF; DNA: TGTGCCAGCAGGGCCCCGGGACTAGCGGGAGGGACCCAGTACTTC
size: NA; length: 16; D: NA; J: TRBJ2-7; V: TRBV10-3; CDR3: CAISSSGVEGSYEQYF; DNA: TGTGCCATCAGTTCCTCCGGGGTCGAGGGCTCCTACGAGCAGTACTTC
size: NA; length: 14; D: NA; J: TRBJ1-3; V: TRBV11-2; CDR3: CASSLGGSGNTIYF; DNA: TGTGCCAGCAGCTTAGGTGGTTCTGGAAACACCATATATTTT